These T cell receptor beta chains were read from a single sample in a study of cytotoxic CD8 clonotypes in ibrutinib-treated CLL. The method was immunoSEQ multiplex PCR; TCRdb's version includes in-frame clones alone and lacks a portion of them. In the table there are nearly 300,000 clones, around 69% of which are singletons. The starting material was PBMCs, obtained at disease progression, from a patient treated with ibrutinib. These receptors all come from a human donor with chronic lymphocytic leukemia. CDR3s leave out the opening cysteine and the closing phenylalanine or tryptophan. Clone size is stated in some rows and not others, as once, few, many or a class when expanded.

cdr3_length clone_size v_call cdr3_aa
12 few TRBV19 ASSYRTPGYEQY
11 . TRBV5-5 ASSLGLASEQY
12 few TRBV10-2 ASSEPGTGNEQY
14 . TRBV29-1 SVERARTGLNNEQF
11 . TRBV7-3 ASSPSQGGGYT
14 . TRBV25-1 ASSEQSANLGGEQF
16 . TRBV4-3 ASSQVRGGQGSNQPQH
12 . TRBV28 ASSFAGNSYEQY
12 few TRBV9 ASSGGIGNEKLF
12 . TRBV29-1 SASVGRSTYEQY
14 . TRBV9 ASSGSRGPSDYEQY
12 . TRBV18 ASSPGLAGNEQF
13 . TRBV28 ASSLPSSGANVLT
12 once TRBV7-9 ASSLEISSDTQY
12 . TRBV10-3 AIRQTGMNTEAF
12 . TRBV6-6 ASSTGVAAYGYT
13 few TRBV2 ASSEYSGCRDTQY
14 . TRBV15 ATSRGGLVTSGELF
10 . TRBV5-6 ASSSDPYEQY
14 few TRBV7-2 ASSVPTGSSTDTQY
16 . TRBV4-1 ASSQDRKMLSGANVLT
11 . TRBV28 ASSLAITDTQY
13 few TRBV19 ASSIHGLDNQPQH
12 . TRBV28 ASYQEAPVVEQY
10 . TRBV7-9 ASSLEDIAQY
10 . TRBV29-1 SAQTGLYDQY
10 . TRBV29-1 SVRDSPYEQF
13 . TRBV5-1 ASSVSLASVHEQY
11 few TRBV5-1 ASRREYNSPLH
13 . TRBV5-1 ASSLGTSGFNEQF
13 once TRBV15 ATSRVGQGAYEQY
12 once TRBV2 ASSGWNLNTEAF
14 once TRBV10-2 ASSEPGQGGNTEAF
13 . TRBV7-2 ASSLAGTGSYEQY
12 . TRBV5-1 ASSLAPQNTEAF
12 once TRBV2 ASMSKAGRVLSY
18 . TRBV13 ASSLGVVGGDRGHQETQY
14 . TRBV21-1 ASSKAQGQQTYEQY
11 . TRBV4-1 ASSQVGGNTQY
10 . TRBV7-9 ASSQQGNEAF
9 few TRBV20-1 SARLAYTQY
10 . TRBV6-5 ASSYYGETQY
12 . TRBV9 ASSVGGLIYEQY
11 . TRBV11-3 ASSLDQGNEAF
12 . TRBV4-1 ASSQDHGSYEQY
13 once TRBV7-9 ASSGRDRSNTEAF
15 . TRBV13 ASSLDPTSPAYNEQF